The rows below give T cell receptor beta chains drawn from one sample of a study of blood T cell repertoires in COVID-19. Profiling relied on immunoSEQ multiplex PCR, and the TCRdb table lists in-frame clones only, not all of them. The profile shows about 120,000 clones, under 90% of them singletons. Material: peripheral blood. These receptor sequences come from a man aged 60 to 75 with acute or convalescent COVID-19. Each CDR3 is given with its conserved first and last residue. A D gene is named only where the DNA matches it firmly. Clone size appears in some rows only: once, few, many, or a class for an expanded clone.

d_gene	abundance	v_gene	j_gene	len	CDR3aa	CDR3nt
TRBD1	few	TRBV24-1	TRBJ2-7	14	CATSGAGGEYEQYF	TGTGCCACCAGTGGAGCAGGGGGCGAATACGAGCAGTACTTC
.	.	TRBV9	TRBJ2-1	15	CASSTGGSSYNEQFF	TGTGCCAGCAGCACGGGGGGCAGCTCCTACAATGAGCAGTTCTTC
TRBD2	once	TRBV5-1	TRBJ2-1	15	CASSSTGTNYNEQFF	TGCGCCAGCAGCTCAACCGGGACTAACTACAATGAGCAGTTCTTC
.	.	TRBV3-1/TRBV3-2	TRBJ2-7	11	CASSQDLSVIF	TGTGCCAGCAGCCAAGATCTTAGTGTCATCTTC
.	.	TRBV5-6	TRBJ2-2	14	CASSLAGILGELFF	TGTGCCAGCAGCTTGGCCGGGATCCTCGGGGAGCTGTTTTTT
.	once	TRBV21-1	TRBJ1-3	15	CASISMRARGNTIYF	TGTGCCAGCATAAGTATGAGGGCACGAGGAAACACCATATATTTT
TRBD2	.	TRBV16	TRBJ2-3	14	CASSQSRGGDTQYF	TGTGCCAGCAGCCAATCTCGGGGGGGCGATACGCAGTATTTT
.	once	TRBV19	TRBJ2-7	16	CASSPVGVPRGYEQYF	TGTGCCAGTAGTCCCGTTGGGGTTCCTAGGGGCTACGAGCAGTACTTC
.	.	TRBV28	TRBJ2-5	11	CASTSPETQYF	TGTGCCAGCACCTCCCCAGAGACCCAGTACTTC
.	.	TRBV24-1	TRBJ2-5	13	CATSDLTGETQYF	TGTGCCACCAGTGACCTTACCGGAGAGACCCAGTACTTC
TRBD1	few	TRBV4-1	TRBJ1-5	16	CASSAWGQGSNQPQHF	TGCGCCAGCAGCGCTTGGGGACAGGGGAGCAATCAGCCCCAGCATTTT
TRBD2	.	TRBV28	TRBJ2-7	18	CATKRRLAGAHGVDEQYF	TGTGCCACCAAAAGGAGACTAGCGGGAGCTCATGGGGTGGACGAGCAGTACTTC
.	few	TRBV19	TRBJ2-5	13	CASSHRGGETQYF	TGTGCCAGTAGCCACAGGGGGGGGGAGACCCAGTACTTC
TRBD1	.	TRBV20-1	TRBJ2-7	14	CSASEGQGLQEQYF	TGCAGTGCTAGTGAGGGACAGGGGTTACAAGAGCAGTACTTC
.	.	TRBV6-2/TRBV6-3	TRBJ2-5	16	CASSLGSGPPLETQYF	TGTGCCAGCAGTTTAGGGAGCGGACCTCCGTTAGAGACCCAGTACTTC
TRBD1	.	TRBV4-2	TRBJ1-5	16	CASSQDPDRGNQPQHF	TGTGCCAGCAGCCAAGATCCGGACAGGGGTAATCAGCCCCAGCATTTT
.	.	TRBV7-3	TRBJ1-1	13	CASSSQRDTEAFF	TGTGCCAGCAGCAGCCAGAGGGACACTGAAGCTTTCTTT
.	.	TRBV5-1	TRBJ1-1	15	CASSSRAVWEGEAFF	TGCGCCAGCAGCTCACGGGCCGTTTGGGAGGGGGAAGCTTTCTTT
TRBD2	.	TRBV7-9	TRBJ2-1	15	CASSLGQRGNNEQFF	TGTGCCAGCAGCTTAGGGCAGCGGGGGAACAATGAGCAGTTCTTC
TRBD2	.	TRBV28	TRBJ2-1	18	CASTPSGRDKKSYNEQFF	TGTGCCAGCACCCCTAGCGGGAGGGATAAGAAATCCTACAATGAGCAGTTCTTC
.	.	TRBV28	TRBJ1-5	12	CASSLPDQPQHF	TGTGCCAGCAGTTTACCAGATCAGCCCCAGCATTTT
.	once	TRBV19	TRBJ2-3	14	CASSPGHSTDTQYF	TGTGCCAGTAGTCCCGGACATAGCACAGATACGCAGTATTTT
TRBD1	.	TRBV6-2/TRBV6-3	TRBJ1-2	14	CASSLGQLYYGYTF	TGTGCCAGCAGTTTGGGACAGTTATACTATGGCTACACCTTC
.	many	TRBV9	TRBJ2-7	13	CASSEGGTLEQYF	TGTGCCAGCAGCGAGGGGGGGACCCTCGAGCAGTACTTC
.	.	TRBV16	TRBJ1-1	15	CASSQSATSVSEAFF	TGTGCCAGCAGCCAATCAGCCACCAGCGTCTCTGAAGCTTTCTTT
TRBD1	.	TRBV7-2	TRBJ2-1	15	CASSSGGTGVNEQFF	TGTGCCAGCAGCTCGGGCGGGACAGGGGTCAATGAGCAGTTCTTC
TRBD1	.	TRBV6-2/TRBV6-3	TRBJ2-5	16	CASSFLGTGRPETQYF	TGTGCCAGCAGTTTCCTTGGGACAGGGAGGCCAGAGACCCAGTACTTC
.	.	TRBV2	TRBJ2-5	13	CASNPQGQETQYF	TGTGCCAGCAACCCCCAGGGACAAGAGACCCAGTACTTC